This T cell receptor (beta chain) derives from a study of blood T cells in healthy people across ages (dated by TCRdb to about 2015). With regard to the full study: In model experiments, template switching captured roughly one uniquely barcoded TCR beta cDNA molecule for every two T cells. Using deep sequencing normalized with unique cDNA molecular identifiers, the study measured how TCR beta repertoire diversity changes with age. The donors were divided into four age groups: young (average roughly 15 years), middle-aged (approximately 39), aged (about 60) and long-lived (more than 75). For two donors (one aged 18 to 30 and one aged 80 or older), the study analyzed two additional independent replicas of 1 million unique cDNA reads from the same blood draw. The research as a whole found: Because profiling used bulk unsorted PBMCs, naive and antigen-experienced compartments could not be compared conclusively. Estimates of total diversity based on one million sequenced T cells were regarded as lower bounds and as underestimates. Observed TCR beta diversity per million T cells fell roughly linearly with age, and a significant reduction was already apparent by age roughly 40. Observed TCR beta diversity correlated strongly with the percentage of naive T cells measured by flow cytometry. Because donor CMV infection status was unknown, age-related changes in expanded clonotypes were potentially confounded. The long-lived group showed more naive CD4+ T cells, fewer expanded clones and increased TCR diversity than the aged group, suggesting age selection.

With respect to this clonotype: Its antigen remains undetermined. No base-level quality is on record; no much larger clone is a single base apart.

The library was made by 5' RACE. Reads for this sample came from an Illumina HiSeq 2500. The second PCR ran for roughly 7 to 11 cycles and used a J-beta primer mix along with a sample-barcoded 5' primer. Each TCR beta cDNA molecule received a unique molecular identifier from a template-switch 5' adaptor carrying 12 random nucleotides. Each sample yielded at least 3 million CDR3-containing paired-end reads. The Mint cDNA synthesis kit, primed by a TRBC-specific oligonucleotide, was used to synthesize first-strand cDNA from all RNA. Following uracil-DNA glycosylase treatment, all cDNA underwent a first 18-cycle PCR with the universal primers M1SS and BC2_uni_R. Under the source paper's analysis protocol: Each sample was normalized by randomly selecting 1 million high-quality reads, each carrying a distinct molecular identifier. Instead of being binned into consensus sequences, reads with shared molecular identifiers were discarded. MiTCR, set to a Q25 quality threshold and the strictest error-elimination algorithm, was used for CDR3 identification, clonotype clustering and error correction. A nonparametric unseen species model with Euler transformation was used to estimate a lower bound on total TCR beta diversity. The raw public data were reprocessed by TCRdb itself: fastp quality trimming at Q25, MiXCR clonotype calling, in-frame beta chains only. Each record represents a unique CDR3 protein, reported with the most common genes and DNA among its rows. Clone size and V and J calls follow TCRdb, not the original study. This sample gives roughly 1 million distinct CDR3 sequences in total; under 30% of them show up just once. Of the sample, about 0.69% falls within the top ten clones.

Measured from the cysteine to the phenylalanine, the CDR3 is 13 residues long. Left in the record is the CDR3 DNA by itself, 39 bases read in frame from the first base. As encoded in the germline V gene (reference sequence), CDR1 is MNHEY while CDR2 is SMNVEV. Systemically healthy Caucasian individuals from Russia, 39 in total and aged roughly 6 to 100 years, were included as donors. Approximately 9 milliliters of peripheral blood were collected from each donor into EDTA-treated Vacutainer tubes. Ficoll-Paque density-gradient centrifugation was used to isolate PBMCs, with at least 6.5 million per sample. Trizol reagent was used to extract total RNA from the PBMCs, yielding at least 5.5 micrograms per sample. For every donor, flow cytometry on a PBMC aliquot measured the percentage of naive CD45RAhigh/CD27high T cells. The same specimen was also included in a second study, on T cells of mothers and their children. Looking at the second paper: Nine systemically healthy Caucasian individuals, comprising three mothers and their six children, were included as donors. cDNA synthesis used all of the extracted RNA, with approximately 1.4 ug of RNA in each 15 ul reaction. In the second PCR, sample barcodes and 2-4 random nucleotides were introduced via the M1S primer. Over 8.5 million TCR beta CDR3 reads were obtained for each mother, and 3 million to 3.5 million reads were obtained for each child. Thymic selection shapes the output of TCR recombination in a similar way in related and unrelated pairs, and inherited differences have a minor effect. Normalized repertoire overlap was always found to be slightly, but never significantly, higher in related mother-child pairs than in unrelated mother-child pairs. Persistent microchimeric T cell clones were not detected, at a sensitivity of around 95 clones per million clonotypes. Deep NGS was used in the study to compare the TCR beta repertoires of mothers and children and to look for features that separate related mother-child pairs from unrelated individuals. Mothers averaged around 40 +/- 4 years of age and children averaged approximately 12 +/- 4 years. After adapters were ligated using NEBNext reagents, the libraries underwent 100+100 nt paired-end sequencing on an Illumina HiSeq 2000. Mother and child libraries were prepared a month apart and sequenced in separate runs to prevent cross-contamination. For each donor, between roughly 500,000 and 2,300,000 distinct TCR beta clonotypes were identified. Naive TCR beta clonotypes were estimated from low-frequency clonotypes matched to each donor's FACS-determined naive share, without sorting.

Sequencing used blood. This TCR came from a girl aged 2 to 10 in good health. Rearrangement joined TRBV27 to TRBJ2-1, with 7 bases in between that match TRBD1. The J call may not be correct, given that the DNA end is closer to TRBJ2-7. The nucleotide sequence is TGTGCCAGCCGACAGACAGGGTCCTACGAGCAGTACTTC. The encoded protein is CASRQTGSYEQYF.